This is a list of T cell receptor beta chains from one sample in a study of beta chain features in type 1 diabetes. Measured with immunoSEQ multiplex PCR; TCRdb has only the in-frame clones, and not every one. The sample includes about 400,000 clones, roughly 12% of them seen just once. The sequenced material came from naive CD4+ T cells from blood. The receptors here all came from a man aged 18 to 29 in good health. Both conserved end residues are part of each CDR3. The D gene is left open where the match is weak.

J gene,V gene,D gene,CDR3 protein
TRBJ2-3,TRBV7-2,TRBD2,CASSSGRAPDTQYF
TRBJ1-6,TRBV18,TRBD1,CASSFRDSNSPLHF
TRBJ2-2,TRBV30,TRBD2,CAWSVTLAGSNTGELFF
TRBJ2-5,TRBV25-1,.,CANICPATVMYQETQYF
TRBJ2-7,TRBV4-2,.,CASSPSRDPREQYF
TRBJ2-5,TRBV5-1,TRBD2,CASSRSGRDQETQYF
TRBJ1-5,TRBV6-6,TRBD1,CASSGDRGGQPQHF
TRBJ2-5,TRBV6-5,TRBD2,CASRRTSVGTQYF
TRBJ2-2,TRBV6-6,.,CASSTEAGNTGELFF
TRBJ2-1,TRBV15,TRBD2,CATSKPGLAGNNEQFF
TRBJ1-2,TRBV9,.,CASSVDQGNRDGYTF
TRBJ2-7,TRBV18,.,CASSQRQSYEQYF